This T cell receptor (beta chain) was sequenced for a study of spatial heterogeneity in lung cancer. Noted time point: blood at routine non-recurrence follow-up after resection. Unsorted whole RNA from tumor, nontumor lung or frozen PBMC underwent sequencing. Germline CDR1 SGHRS, CDR2 YFSETQ. Between the trimmed V and J ends, which lost 4 bases and 7 bases, there was a span of 14 bases. The CDR3 sequence is 14 residues long. TCRdb recomputed calls from the 5' RACE reads with MiXCR, one row per CDR3 protein. The sample has more than 95,000 distinct CDR3 sequences; approximately 12% are singletons. J is TRBJ2-2 and V is TRBV5-1; D might be TRBD1 (6 bases). This TCR came from a male donor with early-stage non-small cell lung cancer. Material: PBMCs, obtained at follow-up. As DNA, the CDR3 is TGCGCCAGCAGCCCCCTACAGACAGGCGGGGAGCTGTTTTTT. Protein: CASSPLQTGGELFF.